This is a list of T cell receptor beta chains from one sample in a study of immune heterogeneity within non-small cell lung tumors. TCRdb re-called the multiplex PCR reads with MiXCR, one entry per CDR3 protein. In the table there are approximately 9,800 distinct CDR3 sequences, 15% to 20% of which are singletons. The material sequenced was lung tumor tissue. The receptor source for this set is a middle-aged man with non-small cell lung cancer. Each CDR3 is given with its conserved first and last residue. D genes are given only for firm matches. Size values are once, few and many counts, or a class for expanded clones, and some rows have none.

v_call	d_call	j_call	clone_size	cdr3_nt	cdr3_aa
TRBV28	.	TRBJ1-5	medium-sized	TGTGCCAGCAGTTTAATGGATTTCTATAGCAATCAGCCCCAGCATTTT	CASSLMDFYSNQPQHF
TRBV20-1	TRBD1	TRBJ2-5	many	TGCAGTGCTAAACGGGACAGGGCAAAGACCCAGTACTTC	CSAKRDRAKTQYF
TRBV19	.	TRBJ1-1	medium-sized	TGTGCCAGTACCCTATCTTCGATTTGGGAGAACACTGAAGCTTTCTTT	CASTLSSIWENTEAFF
TRBV28	.	TRBJ2-7	large	TGTGCCAGCAGTTTCGAATACGAGCAGTACTTC	CASSFEYEQYF
TRBV20-1	.	TRBJ2-7	.	TGCAGTGCTGGAGGGCACGGAATTGTCGGCGAGCAGTACTTC	CSAGGHGIVGEQYF
TRBV27	.	TRBJ2-7	medium-sized	TGTGCCAGCAGTTTATTAGGGCGGGACCGCCTCCGTAGGACCTACGAGCAGTACTTC	CASSLLGRDRLRRTYEQYF
TRBV7-9	.	TRBJ2-5	many	TGTGCCAGCAGCTTATTGCAAGAGACCCAGTACTTC	CASSLLQETQYF
TRBV20-1	TRBD1	TRBJ1-5	medium-sized	TGCAGTGCACGACTTCAGGGGGCGGGTCAGCCCCAGCATTTT	CSARLQGAGQPQHF
TRBV6-4	TRBD1	TRBJ1-2	medium-sized	TGTGCCAGCAGTGGACAGGGGGTCGTAGGGAAAGTACCACGAGCGAACTATGGCTACACCTTC	CASSGQGVVGKVPRANYGYTF
TRBV6-1	TRBD1	TRBJ1-2	medium-sized	TGTGCCAGCAGCGACAGGGCGGGCGGCTACACCTTC	CASSDRAGGYTF
TRBV11-2	.	TRBJ1-4	medium-sized	TGTGCCAGCAGCTTAGCCTACACACAGGGCCCTAATGAAAAACTGTTTTTT	CASSLAYTQGPNEKLFF
TRBV19	.	TRBJ2-3	medium-sized	TGTGCCAGTAGTCAGGGGTACGGAGGCACAGATACGCAGTATTTT	CASSQGYGGTDTQYF
TRBV19	.	TRBJ2-3	many	TGTGCCAGTAGTATCGGCGGGAACACAGATACGCAGTATTTT	CASSIGGNTDTQYF
TRBV5-1	.	TRBJ1-1	many	TGCGCCAGCAGCGGAGGGGGCACTGAAGCTTTCTTT	CASSGGGTEAFF
TRBV6-1	TRBD2	TRBJ2-2	medium-sized	TGTGCCAGCAACTCGGGACTAGCGGGGAACACCGGGGAGCTGTTTTTT	CASNSGLAGNTGELFF
TRBV20-1	.	TRBJ2-1	medium-sized	TGCAGTGCTAGAACCGGGACTGCGGCCAATGAGCAGTTCTTC	CSARTGTAANEQFF
TRBV11-2	.	TRBJ1-6	.	TGTGCCAGCAGCTCCGGGACCTATAATTCACCCCTCCACTTT	CASSSGTYNSPLHF